This T cell receptor beta chain was sequenced in a study of shared clonotypes between healthy human individuals. General study results and limits: For naive CD4 cells, roughly 4.8% of clonotypes were shared across a handful of donors. Tissue TCR repertoires likely differ from these blood-only repertoires.

CD45RO-negative, CCR7-selected cells formed the naive CD8 fraction, which excluded terminally differentiated effector memory CD45RA+ cells. Original processing methods: Without quality scores, immunoSEQ junctional reads could not be filtered like full-length reads. Sequenced by immunoSEQ multiplex PCR; TCRdb stores in-frame clones only, minus some. V, J and clone size are those of that table, while D and trimming were read from the DNA. The table lists approximately 650,000 clones, about 95% of them singletons. A word on this clone: What it recognizes is unknown.

Germline-derived CDR1 and CDR2 are MDHEN and SYDVKM. This CDR3 has 16 residues. J lost 6 bases, V lost 4 bases, and 13 bases had no gene match. The chain employs TRBV28 and TRBJ2-7; 9 bases match TRBD1. The sequenced sample was naive CD8+ T cells sorted from blood. This TCR came from a woman aged 30 to 39 in good health. The CDR3: CASSSWTGDFTAEQYF. CDR3 coding DNA: TGTGCCAGCAGTTCATGGACAGGGGATTTTACTGCCGAGCAGTACTTC.